This TCR beta chain was sequenced during a study of blood T cells in healthy people across ages. A second PCR of roughly 7 to 11 cycles used a sample-barcoded 5' primer and a J-beta primer mix. Each CDR3 protein is one row after TCRdb ran MiXCR on the 5' RACE reads. The table shows about 1.4 million distinct CDR3 sequences, with 55% to 75% occurring only once. This clonotype was seen more than once but under ten times. The germline CDR1 and CDR2 sequences are SQVTM and ANQGSEA. The V end was cut by 5 bases, the J end by 12 bases, with 17 bases between. The CDR3 is 12 residues long. The sequencing input was blood. The clonotype comes from a man between 18 and 29 years old in good health. V gene TRBV29-1 combines with J gene TRBJ2-1; D remains unclear. CDR3 DNA sequence: TGCAGCGTTTCGGGTTTTCGGGTCGGGCAGTTCTTC. This encodes CSVSGFRVGQFF.